Presented here are 2 T cell receptor beta chains from one specimen sequenced in a study of vaccination and CD4 T cells after COVID-19 (dated by TCRdb to between 2020 and 2023). Their recognized antigens are unknown. The library was made by PCR. Sequenced on an Illumina iSeq 100. DNA from cultured CD4+ T cells was subjected to TCR sequencing with the Oncomine TCR Beta short-read assay at the Johns Hopkins FTIC core. TCRdb ran its own pipeline on the public reads, namely fastp trimming at Q25 and MiXCR clone calling, and kept in-frame beta chains. Rows are combined by CDR3 protein, so each entry shows the most common genes and DNA. The sample table shows 7,600 or so distinct CDR3 sequences, and 39% are seen once. Roughly 13% of the sample lies in the top ten. This specimen's treatment or condition label, per the study, means: roughly nine-day PBMC culture with coronavirus spike peptide pools or control peptides (ViraFEST assay). CD4+ T cells from unexposed donors were collected before the COVID-19 pandemic (2011-2018).

What was sequenced was CD4+ T cells from blood, cultured in vitro. These TCRs come from a human donor in good health.

The chain links TRBV20-1 to TRBJ2-3, with TRBD2 matching over 9 bases. Germline V gene sequence: CDR1 DFQATT, CDR2 SNEGSKA (reference sequence). The CDR3 loop spans 15 amino acids. V shed 4 bases and J 2 bases; nucleotides not matched to a gene: 7. In nucleotides, the CDR3 is TGCAGTGCTACCGGGCGGGAGGGTAACACAGATACGCAGTATTTT. Protein: CSATGREGNTDTQYF.

This chain joins TRBV5-6 and TRBJ2-5, with D hard to call. V was pared by 0 bases and J by 3 bases, with 6 bases between. The germline V gene has CDR1 SGHDT and CDR2 YYEEEE. The CDR3 loop spans 13 amino acids. The CDR3 sequence is CASSLVVEETQYF. CDR3 in DNA: TGTGCCAGCAGCTTGGTAGTAGAAGAGACCCAGTACTTC. The full variable domain, rest sourced from reference TRBV5-6 and TRBJ2-5, is DAGVTQSPTHLIKTRGQQVTLRCSPKSGHDTVSWYQQALGQGPQFIFQYYEEEERQRGNFPDRFSGHQFPNYSSELNVNALLLGDSALYLCASSLVVEETQYFGPGTRLLVL.